This TCR beta chain is drawn from a study of T cells in Graves' hyperthyroidism and ophthalmopathy. Regions amplified from RNA transcripts were the TCR beta CDR3 regions. Primed by the HTBI set, a first-round RT-PCR was run on the TCR CDR3. MiXCR, run by TCRdb on the multiplex PCR reads, gives a single entry per CDR3 protein. The table records about 610,000 distinct CDR3 sequences, about 15% of them present only once. The CDR3 has 11 amino acids. The V gene's germline CDR1 is ENHRY and CDR2 SYGVKD. V trimming: 7 bases; J trimming: 6 bases; junction bases outside the gene matches: 1. This clonotype has at least ten counts.

This rearrangement joins TRBV10-3 to TRBJ2-7; 9 bases are shared with TRBD2. The clonotype comes from a woman aged 35 to 49 with Graves' ophthalmopathy. Sequenced material: blood. The chain's CDR3 is CAITAGGEQYF. Here the CDR3 DNA reads TGTGCCATCACAGCGGGGGGCGAGCAGTACTTC.